This TCR beta chain comes out of a study of shared clonotypes between healthy human individuals. Looking at the study overall: The cohort had a couple of women and a few men, ages 18 to 49. Points from the study as a whole: The naive CD4 repertoires of several donors were compared, and approximately 5% of clonotypes were shared.

Sorted subsets were amplified in replicate PCRs using around 0.2 ug DNA, 30,000 to 35,000 T cell genomes. Clones were sequenced by immunoSEQ multiplex PCR, and TCRdb holds only the in-frame ones, with some missing. The profile covers over a million clones, with around 78% appearing a single time and roughly 0.56% taken by the ten largest. For this clone: The antigen is unknown.

In the CD4+ fraction, cells were divided into CD45RA+ naive and CD45RA-negative memory subsets. The TCR was taken from a man younger than 35 in good health. Some clones in this sample may be carry-over from other donors' samples. Sequencing was done on a sample of memory CD4+ T cells from PBMCs. Regarding subset: CD45RA-negative fraction.

The CDR3 is CASSVAVRREAFF. In DNA, the CDR3 is TGTGCCAGCAGCGTAGCAGTACGCCGTGAAGCTTTCTTT. J is TRBJ1-1 and V is TRBV9; no definite D call. The length of the CDR3 is 13 residues. Trimming took 0 bases from V and 7 from J, leaving 10 bases between them. Germline values: CDR1 SGDLS, CDR2 YYNGEE.